This record covers a single T cell receptor (beta chain). The time point: sample taken at primary tumor resection. No cells were sorted before sequencing. The whole RNA sequenced was extracted from tumor, nontumor lung or frozen PBMC. Donors were over 70 untreated early-stage non-small cell lung cancer patients. The data were obtained in a study of spatial heterogeneity in lung cancer. Study at large: Each unique TCR and UMI combination was seen more than ten times on average in raw reads.

Germline V lookup: CDR1 SGHTA, CDR2 FQGNSA. The length of the CDR3 is 12 residues. V lost 5 bases to trimming and J lost 5 bases, with 8 bases between them. A distinct unique molecular identifier was carried by each TCR cDNA molecule. TCRdb re-called the 5' RACE reads through MiXCR, storing one row per CDR3 protein. The repertoire has about 95,000 distinct CDR3 sequences, roughly 8.7% of them found once; the top ten carry about 7.1%. This specimen consisted of PBMCs, obtained at surgery. This chain uses TRBV7-2 with TRBJ2-3; D not resolved. This receptor was obtained from a male donor with early-stage non-small cell lung cancer. In DNA form, the CDR3 reads TGTGCCAGCAGCCTAATGGTAGATACGCAGTATTTT. It encodes CASSLMVDTQYF.